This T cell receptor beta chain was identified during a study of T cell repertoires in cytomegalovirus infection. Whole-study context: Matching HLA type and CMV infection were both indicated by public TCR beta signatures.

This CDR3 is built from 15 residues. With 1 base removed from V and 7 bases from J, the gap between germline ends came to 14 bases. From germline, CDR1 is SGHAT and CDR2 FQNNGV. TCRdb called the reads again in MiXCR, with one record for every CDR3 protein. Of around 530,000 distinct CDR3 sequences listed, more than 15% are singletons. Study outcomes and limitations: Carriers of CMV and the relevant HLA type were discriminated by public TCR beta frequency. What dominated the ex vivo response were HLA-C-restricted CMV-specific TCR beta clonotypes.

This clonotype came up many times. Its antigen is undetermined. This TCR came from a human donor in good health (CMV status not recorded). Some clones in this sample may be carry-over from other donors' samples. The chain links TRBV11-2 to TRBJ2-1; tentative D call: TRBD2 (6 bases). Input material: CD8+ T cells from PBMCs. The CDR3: CASSLVDSGENEQFF. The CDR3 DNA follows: TGTGCCAGCAGCTTAGTAGATTCGGGGGAGAATGAGCAGTTCTTC.